Each of the 32 T cell receptor beta chains below was sequenced from the same sample in a study of blood T cells in healthy people across ages. Sample-barcoded 5' priming and a J-beta primer mix drove a second PCR of about 6 to 12 cycles. MiXCR, applied by TCRdb to the 5' RACE reads, yields one record per CDR3 protein. The sample carries 700,000 to 850,000 distinct CDR3 sequences, 30% to 45% recorded once. Material: blood. These receptors were collected from a young man in good health.

Points on this clonotype: Since a much larger clone is just one base distant, this may be a read error. The CDR3 is CASSVGPAAYEQYF. In DNA form, the CDR3 reads TGTGCCAGCAGTGTAGGGCCGGCCGCCTACGAGCAGTACTTC. This chain uses TRBV27 with TRBJ2-7; no clear D gene. Germline-derived CDR1 and CDR2 are MNHEY and SMNVEV (reference sequence). Trimming cost V 5 bases and J 2 bases, with 13 bases left between them. The CDR3 is 14 residues long.

V gene TRBV10-3 combines with J gene TRBJ2-2, with D possibly TRBD1 on 5 matching bases. The ends were cut back, 7 bases at V and 0 bases at J, with 21 bases in the middle. The V gene's germline CDR1 is ENHRY and CDR2 SYGVKD. The CDR3 covers 18 residues. CDR3 DNA sequence: TGTGCCATCACTCGAGGACATCCCGGGTCCTCGAACACCGGGGAGCTGTTTTTT. It encodes CAITRGHPGSSNTGELFF.

This clonotype showed up just once. The chain employs TRBV12-3 or TRBV12-4 and TRBJ2-3, with D possibly being TRBD1 (5 bases). The CDR3 length is 14 residues. V gave up 5 bases and J gave up 1 base, with 10 bases separating them. In DNA form, the CDR3 reads TGTGCCAGCAGTGTAGGGGCGCGCACAGATACGCAGTATTTT. Protein sequence: CASSVGARTDTQYF.

The rearrangement joins TRBV15 to TRBJ1-5; TRBD1 matches at 7 bases. Per the germline V gene, CDR1 is LNHNV and CDR2 is YYDKDF (reference sequence). This CDR3 region has 15 residues. The J segment lost 10 bases and the V segment lost 4 bases, leaving 13 bases of the junction unmatched. The CDR3 sequence: CATSIPGQDLKPQHF. The CDR3 region has the DNA TGTGCCACCAGCATACCCGGACAGGACCTTAAACCCCAGCATTTT.

This clonotype was observed many times. The V and J genes are TRBV7-2 and TRBJ2-1; D perhaps matches TRBD1 (7 bases). The germline V and J ends were trimmed by 7 bases and 7 bases, with 20 bases remaining between them. This CDR3 comprises 15 residues. Looked up from germline, CDR1 is SGHTA and CDR2 is FQGNSA. The CDR3 sequence: CASTLRQGRGNEQFF. The CDR3 DNA reads TGTGCCAGCACTCTAAGACAGGGTCGGGGGAATGAGCAGTTCTTC.

The chain is built from TRBV12-3 or TRBV12-4 and TRBJ2-5, with 7 bases that match TRBD2. The CDR3 is made up of 16 amino acids. V was clipped by 5 bases and J by 1 base; unmatched bases: 10. CDR3 region: CASSKSRGSTQETQYF. The CDR3 DNA follows: TGTGCCAGCAGTAAATCCCGCGGGAGCACCCAAGAGACCCAGTACTTC.

This clonotype was detected a few times. This chain links TRBV7-6 with TRBJ1-6; the D gene is possibly TRBD1 (5 bases). Germline values: CDR1 SGHVS, CDR2 FNYEAQ. Trimming pared 5 bases from V and 8 bases from J, leaving 16 bases between. This CDR3 spans 15 amino acids. Written as DNA, the CDR3 is TGTGCCAGCAGCACCCTCCCCTCGGGGGATTCACCCCTCCACTTT. Its protein product is CASSTLPSGDSPLHF.

This sequence joins TRBV4-1 and TRBJ2-7; perhaps TRBD2 as D (6 bases). The CDR3 runs to 14 residues. The germline V gene has CDR1 MGHRA and CDR2 YSYEKL. With 5 bases removed from V and 3 bases from J, the gap between germline ends came to 14 bases. CDR3 amino acids: CASSEAASVYEQYF. In DNA, the CDR3 is TGCGCCAGCAGCGAGGCGGCTAGCGTCTACGAGCAGTACTTC.

This clonotype was seen many times. The rearrangement joins TRBV20-1 to TRBJ2-1; D is perhaps TRBD1 or TRBD2 (5 bases each). The CDR3 extends over 13 amino acids. The germline V gene has CDR1 DFQATT and CDR2 SNEGSKA (reference sequence). V was pared by 3 bases and J by 4 bases, with 10 bases between. CDR3 bases: TGCAGTGCTAGCCGGGGCTATTACAATGAGCAGTTCTTC. Its protein is CSASRGYYNEQFF.

This clonotype was seen at least ten times. The chain uses TRBV20-1 and TRBJ1-2; no clear D gene. The germline gives CDR1 DFQATT, CDR2 SNEGSKA (reference sequence). Trimming took 4 bases from V and 5 from J, leaving 8 bases between them. CDR3 length equals 11 residues. CDR3 bases: TGCAGTGCTACGGACGGGTATGGCTACACCTTC. Protein sequence: CSATDGYGYTF.

Many counts were recorded for this clonotype. The J gene is TRBJ1-2, the V gene TRBV6-5; D is unclear. The germline gives CDR1 MNHEY, CDR2 SVGAGI. This CDR3 is 14 amino acids long. V shed 1 base and J shed 2 bases, with 8 bases lying between them. In DNA form, the CDR3 reads TGTGCCAGCAGTTACTTCGGCGGGAACTATGGCTACACCTTC. Protein sequence: CASSYFGGNYGYTF.

The rearrangement joins TRBV4-3 to TRBJ1-4; tentatively, D is TRBD2 (5 bases). The DNA end is a closer match to TRBJ2-2, so the J assignment may be wrong. The CDR3 is 15 amino acids. The germline V gene encodes CDR1 LGHNA and CDR2 YSLEER. CDR3: CASSQRTGKAEELFF. CDR3 coding DNA: TGCGCCAGCAGCCAGAGGACCGGGAAGGCTGAGGAGCTGTTTTTT.

This clonotype has more than one count but fewer than ten. The chain links TRBV20-1 to TRBJ2-5, with a tentative D call TRBD2 (6 bases). CDR3 size: 15 residues. V shed 0 bases and J shed 4 bases, with 15 bases lying between them. The V gene's germline CDR1 is DFQATT and CDR2 SNEGSKA (reference sequence). The CDR3 nucleotides are TGCAGTGCTAGAGATTCCGGGGGTTGGGGAGAGACCCAGTACTTC. Encoded protein: CSARDSGGWGETQYF.

In this sample, this clonotype turned up a few times. This chain uses TRBV7-2 with TRBJ1-1, with a possible D match to TRBD1 (5 bases). V shed 0 bases and J shed 4 bases, with 12 bases lying between them. Germline V gene sequence: CDR1 SGHTA, CDR2 FQGNSA. CDR3 size: 15 residues. For the CDR3, the DNA is TGTGCCAGCAGCTTAGCACGGGGCATCGGCACTGAAGCTTTCTTT. It codes for CASSLARGIGTEAFF.

This clonotype was picked up many times. The chain is built from TRBV4-2 and TRBJ1-4; D is undetermined. CDR1 LGHNA and CDR2 YNFKEQ come from the germline V gene. Trimming removed 0 bases from V and 7 bases from J, with 12 bases in between. This CDR3 has 15 amino acids. CDR3: CASSQDLSKPEKLFF. The CDR3 nucleotides read TGTGCCAGCAGCCAAGATCTGTCCAAGCCTGAAAAACTGTTTTTT.

As to this clonotype: A much larger clone sits a single nucleotide away, making a read error possible. The chain links TRBV20-1 to TRBJ2-1; 9 bases fit TRBD2. The CDR3 runs to 14 residues. Germline loops: CDR1 DFQATT, CDR2 SNEGSKA (reference sequence). With V trimmed by 5 bases and J by 6 bases, 8 bases remained unmatched. CDR3: CSAGGAGGCNEQFF. In DNA form, the CDR3 reads TGCAGTGCTGGCGGAGCGGGAGGTTGCAATGAGCAGTTCTTC.

This chain links TRBV7-2 with TRBJ2-2, with 9 bases that match TRBD1. J gave up 0 bases and V 5 bases, and 4 bases lay outside the gene matches. In germline, CDR1 is SGHTA, CDR2 FQGNSA. The CDR3 has 16 amino acids. CDR3 bases: TGTGCCAGCAGCACACAGGGGGCCGCGAACACCGGGGAGCTGTTTTTT. It codes for CASSTQGAANTGELFF. Full variable domain (missing parts from reference TRBV7-2 and TRBJ2-2): GAGVSQSPSNKVTEKGKDVELRCDPISGHTALYWYRQSLGQGLEFLIYFQGNSAPDKSGLPSDRFSAERTGGSVSTLTIQRTQQEDSAVYLCASSTQGAANTGELFFGEGSRLTVL.

V and J are TRBV6-6 and TRBJ1-6; D ambiguous. Germline values: CDR1 MNHNY, CDR2 SVGAGI (reference sequence). This CDR3 comprises 15 residues. With 2 bases removed from V and 0 bases from J, the gap between germline ends came to 5 bases. In nucleotides, the CDR3 is TGTGCCAGCAGTTACAGTGTCTCCTATAATTCACCCCTCCACTTT. Its protein is CASSYSVSYNSPLHF.

The chain employs TRBV6-5 and TRBJ1-2; 8 bases match TRBD1. V was clipped by 0 bases and J by 8 bases; unmatched bases: 5. The CDR3 runs to 14 residues. Per the germline V gene, CDR1 is MNHEY and CDR2 is SVGAGI. Here the CDR3 DNA reads TGTGCCAGCAGTTACTCGTACAGGGGGAAAGGCTACACCTTC. Protein: CASSYSYRGKGYTF.

This clonotype was observed a handful of times. The V call is TRBV7-2, the J call TRBJ2-1, with D maybe TRBD2 (6 bases). Between the trimmed V and J ends, which lost 5 bases and 7 bases, there was a span of 15 bases. The CDR3 has 14 amino acids. Per the germline V gene, CDR1 is SGHTA and CDR2 is FQGNSA. CDR3 nucleotide sequence: TGTGCCAGCAGCCGGGGACTGGTTGGTAATGAGCAGTTCTTC. It specifies CASSRGLVGNEQFF.

The chain carries TRBV5-1 and TRBJ1-4; 10 nucleotides match TRBD1. Trimming removed 2 bases from V and 8 bases from J; junction bases left unmatched: 3. This CDR3 contains 14 residues. Germline V CDR1 and CDR2: SGHRS, YFSETQ. The CDR3 DNA sequence: TGCGCCAGCAGCTTCCGGACAGGGGGGGAAAAACTGTTTTTT. Translated: CASSFRTGGEKLFF.

The J gene is TRBJ2-7, the V gene TRBV13; D is undetermined. Germline V CDR1 and CDR2: PRHDT, FYEKMQ (reference sequence). The ends were cut back, 2 bases at V and 6 bases at J, with 11 bases in the middle. CDR3 length: 13 residues. CDR3 protein: CASSLYSVGEQYF. The CDR3 DNA follows: TGTGCCAGCAGCTTATACAGCGTCGGCGAGCAGTACTTC. Together with reference TRBV13 and TRBJ2-7, the CDR3 gives the full variable domain: AAGVIQSPRHLIKEKRETATLKCYPIPRHDTVYWYQQGPGQDPQFLISFYEKMQSDKGSIPDRFSAQQFSDYHSELNMSSLELGDSALYFCASSLYSVGEQYFGPGTRLTVT.

Only a few counts were recorded for this clonotype. The J gene is TRBJ2-1, the V gene TRBV5-1; TRBD1 agrees at 8 bases. The germline CDR1 and CDR2 sequences are SGHRS and YFSETQ. V lost 2 bases and J lost 9; bases outside the gene matches: 10. This CDR3 is 15 amino acids long. As DNA, the CDR3 is TGCGCCAGCAGCTTAACGGACAGGGAAACCCGTGAGCAGTTCTTC. Amino acids: CASSLTDRETREQFF.

CDR3 DNA: TGTGCCAGCAGCGGAATCGGGGCACCCTATGGCTACACCTTC. It encodes CASSGIGAPYGYTF. The V gene is TRBV3-1, the J gene TRBJ1-2; perhaps TRBD1 as D (5 bases). Deletions cut 5 bases from V and 4 bases from J, with 14 bases between. This CDR3 has 14 residues. Germline lookup yields CDR1 LGHDT and CDR2 YNNKEL (reference sequence).

This clonotype was counted a few times. The CDR3 bases are TGTGCCAGCAGCTTAGGAGGGACACAGGCTTTCTTT. Translating it yields CASSLGGTQAFF. The chain links TRBV7-9 to TRBJ1-1; TRBD1 is a possible D gene (6 bases). The V end lost 1 base, the J end lost 11 bases, and 11 bases lay between the germline ends. The CDR3 loop spans 12 amino acids. Germline V gene lookup returns CDR1 SEHNR and CDR2 FQNEAQ (reference sequence). Together with reference TRBV7-9 and TRBJ1-1, the CDR3 gives the full variable domain: DTGVSQNPRHKITKRGQNVTFRCDPISEHNRLYWYRQTLGQGPEFLTYFQNEAQLEKSRLLSDRFSAERPKGSFSTLEIQRTEQGDSAMYLCASSLGGTQAFFGQGTRLTVV.

Turning to this clonotype: An end of the junction differs from the germline gene, which may be a read error. CDR3 in DNA: TGTGCCAGCAGCTTAGCGCCACTAGTATCCTACAGTGAGCAGTTCTTC. This codes for CASSLAPLVSYSEQFF. The chain has TRBV7-2 and TRBJ2-1; tentative D call: TRBD2 (5 bases). The germline V gene encodes CDR1 SGHTA and CDR2 FQGNSA. The CDR3 totals 16 residues.

This clonotype was counted ten times or more. The CDR3 bases are TGTGCCAGCTCGCCGACTAGTGAGGCGACCCAGTACTTC. This translates into CASSPTSEATQYF. This sequence joins TRBV18 and TRBJ2-7; weak D call: TRBD2 (6 bases). The J call may be wrong; the DNA end is better matched by TRBJ2-5. CDR1 is KGHSH and CDR2 is LQKENI in the germline V gene. The CDR3 runs to 13 residues.

CDR3 sequence reads: CSASNFGTGDYGYTF. CDR3 DNA sequence: TGCAGTGCTAGTAATTTTGGGACAGGGGACTATGGCTACACCTTC. The chain employs TRBV20-1 and TRBJ1-2; TRBD1 matches 10 bases. This CDR3 comprises 15 residues. The junction had 7 bases not matched to a gene; V was cut back by 3 bases and J by 3 bases. CDR1 is DFQATT and CDR2 is SNEGSKA in the germline V gene (reference sequence).

V and J are TRBV5-1 and TRBJ2-7; maybe TRBD2 (6 bases). The V gene lost 0 bases and the J gene lost 5 bases, with 15 bases spanning the gap. The CDR3 runs 15 residues. The V gene's germline CDR1 is SGHRS and CDR2 YFSETQ. The CDR3 here is CASSLAGGVPDEQYF. As DNA, the CDR3 is TGCGCCAGCAGCTTGGCTGGCGGGGTTCCCGACGAGCAGTACTTC.

The chain links TRBV6-5 to TRBJ2-2, with D tentatively TRBD1 (5 bases). Germline V gives CDR1 MNHEY, CDR2 SVGAGI. Trimming shortened V by 6 bases and J by 6 bases, and 14 bases separated the two germline ends. The CDR3 is 14 amino acids. CDR3 sequence reads: CASRKPGLPGELFF. In nucleotides, the CDR3 is TGTGCCAGCAGGAAACCAGGGTTACCCGGGGAGCTGTTTTTT.

This clonotype was found many times. V gene TRBV20-1 combines with J gene TRBJ1-2, with TRBD1 matching 9 bases. The CDR3 length is 13 residues. The germline gives CDR1 DFQATT, CDR2 SNEGSKA (reference sequence). V lost 5 bases, J lost 6 bases, and 7 bases stayed unmatched. The CDR3 nucleotides read TGCAGTGCTTCCACAGGGGGCATGGATGGCTACACCTTC. Translating it yields CSASTGGMDGYTF.

V is TRBV12-3 or TRBV12-4 and J is TRBJ2-6; weak D call: TRBD1 (6 bases). V dropped 6 bases and J dropped 2 bases, with 8 bases sitting between them. The CDR3 has 14 amino acids. Written as DNA, the CDR3 is TGTGCCAGCAGCAGGGGAACTGGGGCCAACGTCCTGACTTTC. Translated: CASSRGTGANVLTF.